This TCR beta chain is from a study of cytomegalovirus exposure and HLA in healthy donors. General study points: Near-uniform donor sequencing depth was presumed by presence/absence analyses. Diagnosis of cytomegalovirus status made by the classifier reportedly showed high specificity and sensitivity. In terms of immune exposure information, only CMV serostatus was available. Earlier analysis looked at TCR beta V segments, and most were productive about 87% or about 30% of the time.

13 Jbeta primers and 60 Vbeta primers were used for the PCR. The protocol was immunoSEQ multiplex PCR, while the TCRdb copy is restricted to in-frame clones and leaves out a portion. Of about 100,000 clones listed, about three quarters are singletons. The CDR3 is 23 amino acids. On this clone: What it binds is not known.

Specimen: PBMCs. This TCR derives from a middle-aged man in good health and CMV-seropositive. The chain uses TRBV1 and TRBJ2-5; the table's D call, TRBD2, was not checked against the DNA. TRBV1 is a documented pseudogene. DNA of the CDR3: TGCACCAGCAGCCAAGACGGGACTAGCGGGAAGAAGGTTGCCAGAGGGTATTTGGATGAGCAGTACTTC. Protein product: CTSSQDGTSGKKVARGYLDEQYF.